This T cell receptor (beta chain) was obtained from a study of T-cell memory formation after mild COVID-19. Study-wide results and caveats: There was no confirmation that second-wave clones peaking on day 37 were SARS-CoV-2 specific.

In the case of this clonotype: The antigen remains unidentified.

CDR1 SGHNT and CDR2 YYREEE come from the germline V gene (reference sequence). V shed 3 bases and J shed 6 bases, with 10 bases lying between them. The CDR3 is 13 residues long. TCRdb itself ran the 5' RACE reads through MiXCR, one entry per CDR3 protein. The sample holds about 350,000 distinct CDR3 sequences; roughly an eighth are singletons and the top ten take roughly 20%. V is TRBV5-4 and J is TRBJ2-1; D is undetermined. The TCR comes from a man aged 18 to 35 who had mild COVID-19 (a few samples of this study predate the infection). Cell type and time point are not known. The sequencing input was PBMCs or a T cell subset sorted from them (not recorded which). The CDR3 DNA is TGTGCCAGCAGCTGGGCTACCAGCAATGAGCAGTTCTTC. Translation gives CASSWATSNEQFF.